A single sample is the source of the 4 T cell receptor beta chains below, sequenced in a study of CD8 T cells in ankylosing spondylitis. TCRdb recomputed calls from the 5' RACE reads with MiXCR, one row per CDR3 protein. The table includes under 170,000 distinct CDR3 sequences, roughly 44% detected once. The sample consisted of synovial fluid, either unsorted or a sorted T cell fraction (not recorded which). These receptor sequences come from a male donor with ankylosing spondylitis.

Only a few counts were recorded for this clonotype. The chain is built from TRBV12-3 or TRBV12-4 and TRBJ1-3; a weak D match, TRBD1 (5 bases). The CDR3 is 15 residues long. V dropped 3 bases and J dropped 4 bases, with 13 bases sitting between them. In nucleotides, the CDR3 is TGTGCCAGCAGTTTCAAGGGGTTTGCAGGAAACACCATATATTTT. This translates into CASSFKGFAGNTIYF.

The chain's CDR3 is CASSLRLAGGGTDTQYF. CDR3 sequence (DNA): TGTGCCAGCAGCTTAAGACTAGCGGGGGGCGGCACAGATACGCAGTATTTT. The gene calls are TRBV7-8 and TRBJ2-3; 13 nucleotides agree with TRBD2. V shed 2 bases, J shed 1 base, and the junction held 3 bases outside the gene matches. This CDR3 has 17 residues. The V gene's germline CDR1 is SGHVS and CDR2 FQNEAQ.

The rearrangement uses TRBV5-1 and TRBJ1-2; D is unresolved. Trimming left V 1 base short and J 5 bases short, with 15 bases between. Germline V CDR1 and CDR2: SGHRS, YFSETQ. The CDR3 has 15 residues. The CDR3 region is CASSLFAPWRYGYTF. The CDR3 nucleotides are TGCGCCAGCAGCTTGTTCGCGCCCTGGAGGTATGGCTACACCTTC.

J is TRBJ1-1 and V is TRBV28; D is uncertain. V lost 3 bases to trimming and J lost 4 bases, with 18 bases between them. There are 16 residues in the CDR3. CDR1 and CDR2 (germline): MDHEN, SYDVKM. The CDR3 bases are TGTGCCAGCAGTTTCTTCCTCCTCAGTTTGGGCACTGAAGCTTTCTTT. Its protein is CASSFFLLSLGTEAFF.